One and the same sample provided the 29 T cell receptor beta chains below, sequenced in a study of CD8 T cells in Susac syndrome. RNA amounts of roughly 0.45 to 1 ug underwent reverse transcription with random hexamers. TCRdb reprocessed the immunoSEQ multiplex PCR reads with MiXCR, giving one entry per CDR3 protein. This sample carries about 130,000 distinct CDR3 sequences, more than 90% of them seen once, and the ten largest clones take more than 0.075%. The sample taken for sequencing was CD4+ T cells from PBMCs. These receptors all come from a human donor in good health.

DNA of the CDR3: TGTGCCAGCAGCCTGGGGACAGGGGTCGATCAGCCCCAGCATTTT. This gives the protein CASSLGTGVDQPQHF. This rearrangement joins TRBV11-2 to TRBJ1-5; 10 nucleotides match TRBD1. This CDR3 has 15 amino acids. From germline, CDR1 is SGHAT and CDR2 FQNNGV. J was trimmed by 5 bases and V by 5 bases; bases with no gene match: 6.

The chain joins TRBV6-2 or TRBV6-3 to TRBJ2-1; 10 bases map to TRBD2. The ends lost 8 bases at V and 6 bases at J; junction bases unmatched: 7. This CDR3 is 14 amino acids long. Germline V gene lookup returns CDR1 MNHEY and CDR2 SVGEGT. The CDR3 DNA reads as TGTGCCAGCGGGGGACTAGCGCCCGCCAATGAGCAGTTCTTC. Translation: CASGGLAPANEQFF.

This clonotype was recorded only once. V and J are TRBV15 and TRBJ1-2, with TRBD1 identical over 7 bases. Looked up from germline, CDR1 is LNHNV and CDR2 is YYDKDF (reference sequence). The CDR3 runs to 14 residues. Losses at the gene ends were 6 bases for V and 7 bases for J; bases not matched to a gene: 11. CDR3 coding DNA: TGTGCCACCAGATGGCAGGGGGGGATCGGTGGCTACACCTTC. It translates to CATRWQGGIGGYTF.

This clonotype has just one count. J is TRBJ2-7 and V is TRBV7-2; no clear D gene. V was clipped by 5 bases and J by 0 bases, with 5 bases between them. The CDR3 runs to 12 residues. Germline lookup yields CDR1 SGHTA and CDR2 FQGNSA. CDR3 loop: CASSISSYEQYF. The DNA of the CDR3 is TGTGCCAGCAGCATTAGCTCCTACGAGCAGTACTTC.

The chain carries TRBV2 and TRBJ2-1, with 7 bases fitting TRBD2. The CDR3 is made up of 13 amino acids. Looked up from germline, CDR1 is SNHLY and CDR2 is FYNNEI. J lost 10 bases, V lost 5 bases, and 8 bases had no gene match. CDR3 nucleotide sequence: TGTGCCAGCAGTTATTATGGGAGGGAAGAGCAGTTCTTC. Protein sequence: CASSYYGREEQFF.

The chain uses TRBV6-5 and TRBJ2-2, with 8 bases that match TRBD1. The CDR3 totals 16 residues. CDR1 is MNHEY, CDR2 SVGAGI, per germline. V was clipped by 8 bases and J by 7 bases; unmatched bases: 15. CDR3 in amino acids: CASLLYLQGDGGELFF. DNA of the CDR3: TGTGCCAGCTTACTCTACCTACAGGGGGACGGCGGGGAGCTGTTTTTT.

V and J are TRBV20-1 and TRBJ2-3; TRBD2 matches 7 bases. CDR3 length equals 14 residues. Germline values: CDR1 DFQATT, CDR2 SNEGSKA (reference sequence). Trimming took 3 bases from V and 2 from J; bases not matched to a gene: 5. The CDR3 DNA is TGCAGTGCTAGGCTGACTAGCATCACAGATACGCAGTATTTT. Encoded protein: CSARLTSITDTQYF.

The chain uses TRBV24-1 and TRBJ2-5; maybe TRBD2 (6 bases). The germline gives CDR1 KGHDR, CDR2 SFDVKD. The CDR3 is made up of 16 amino acids. The V and J ends lost 2 bases and 1 base respectively, with 13 bases between them. CDR3 residues: CATSDSLSGSQETQYF. CDR3 DNA: TGTGCCACCAGTGATTCCCTTAGCGGTTCCCAAGAGACCCAGTACTTC.

The chain has TRBV20-1 and TRBJ2-7, with D perhaps assigned TRBD1 or TRBD2 (5 bases each). Germline assignment: CDR1 DFQATT and CDR2 SNEGSKA (reference sequence). The CDR3 extends over 18 amino acids. V lost 1 base and J lost 1, with 23 bases in between. The DNA of the CDR3 is TGCAGTGCTAGAGGGATACCCGCCGGGACGCCCCAATCCTACGAGCAGTACTTC. Encoded protein: CSARGIPAGTPQSYEQYF.

The genes are TRBV2 and TRBJ2-2; 8 bases line up with TRBD1. Looked up from germline, CDR1 is SNHLY and CDR2 is FYNNEI. J gave up 1 base and V 6 bases, and 4 bases lay outside the gene matches. The CDR3 runs 15 residues. CDR3 protein: CASRPGTGNTGELFF. As DNA, the CDR3 is TGTGCCAGCAGGCCCGGGACAGGGAACACCGGGGAGCTGTTTTTT.

The CDR3: CAWTLSGANTEAFF. DNA of the CDR3: TGTGCCTGGACCCTGTCAGGGGCGAACACTGAAGCTTTCTTT. The chain employs TRBV30 and TRBJ1-1; perhaps TRBD1 as D (6 bases). The CDR3 runs to 14 residues. Germline V gene sequence: CDR1 GTSNPN, CDR2 SVGIG (reference sequence). The ends were cut back, 4 bases at V and 1 base at J, with 13 bases in the middle.

The chain carries TRBV3-1 and TRBJ1-2; weak D call: TRBD1 (6 bases). This CDR3 contains 15 residues. The V and J ends lost 4 bases and 4 bases respectively, with 16 bases between them. Looked up from germline, CDR1 is LGHDT and CDR2 is YNNKEL (reference sequence). The CDR3 DNA is TGTGCCAGCAGCCGACGGAGCGAAGGGGGCTATGGCTACACCTTC. Its translation is CASSRRSEGGYGYTF.

V usage is TRBV18 and J usage is TRBJ1-1; 7 bases line up with TRBD1. Germline values: CDR1 KGHSH, CDR2 LQKENI. This CDR3 comprises 16 residues. Trimming removed 5 bases from V and 4 bases from J; junction bases left unmatched: 13. CDR3 residues: CASSEYDRVGSTEAFF. The CDR3 DNA is TGTGCCAGCTCAGAGTACGACAGGGTTGGAAGCACTGAAGCTTTCTTT. Full variable domain (remainder filled in from reference TRBV18 and TRBJ1-1): NAGVMQNPRHLVRRRGQEARLRCSPMKGHSHVYWYRQLPEEGLKFMVYLQKENIIDESGMPKERFSAEFPKEGPSILRIQQVVRGDSAAYFCASSEYDRVGSTEAFFGQGTRLTVV.

In its sample, this clonotype was seen once. The chain links TRBV6-5 to TRBJ1-3; no definite D call. The CDR3 covers 17 residues. V dropped 7 bases and J dropped 0 bases, with 19 bases sitting between them. Germline V CDR1 and CDR2: MNHEY, SVGAGI. This CDR3 reads CASTYSISRYSGNTIYF. The CDR3 DNA sequence: TGTGCCAGCACCTATTCGATCAGCCGATACTCTGGAAACACCATATATTTT.

The chain uses TRBV27 and TRBJ2-5, with TRBD1 matching over 7 bases. The CDR3 has 17 amino acids. The trim removed 4 bases at V and 5 bases at J, leaving 16 bases unmatched. Germline CDR1 is MNHEY and CDR2 is SMNVEV (reference sequence). CDR3 loop: CASSSYRDSLTGETQYF. DNA for the CDR3: TGTGCCAGCAGTTCGTATCGGGACAGTTTAACAGGGGAGACCCAGTACTTC.

The genes are TRBV2 and TRBJ1-1; 8 nucleotides agree with TRBD1. CDR3 size: 14 residues. Looked up from germline, CDR1 is SNHLY and CDR2 is FYNNEI. The trim removed 6 bases at V and 4 bases at J, leaving 7 bases unmatched. CDR3 amino acids: CASSWTGSLTEAFF. In DNA form, the CDR3 reads TGTGCCAGCAGCTGGACAGGGTCTCTCACTGAAGCTTTCTTT.

This chain uses TRBV27 with TRBJ2-3, with D possibly being TRBD1 (7 bases). CDR3 length: 17 amino acids. V lost 7 bases to trimming and J lost 2 bases, with 22 bases between them. Germline loops: CDR1 MNHEY, CDR2 SMNVEV (reference sequence). CDR3 region: CASKMSQGGANTDTQYF. CDR3 DNA: TGTGCCAGCAAAATGAGCCAGGGGGGAGCAAACACAGATACGCAGTATTTT.

The chain combines TRBV5-1 with TRBJ1-1, with no clear D. V gave up 1 base and J gave up 4 bases, with 11 bases separating them. The CDR3 contains 14 residues. The germline gives CDR1 SGHRS, CDR2 YFSETQ. CDR3 protein: CASSLLNSGTEAFF. The CDR3 bases are TGCGCCAGCAGCTTGCTCAATTCCGGCACTGAAGCTTTCTTT.

This clonotype was detected only once. The chain joins TRBV7-9 to TRBJ2-5; TRBD2 matches at 8 bases. The CDR3 runs to 13 residues. The V gene's germline CDR1 is SEHNR and CDR2 FQNEAQ (reference sequence). The J segment lost 7 bases and the V segment lost 5 bases, leaving 6 bases of the junction unmatched. Here the CDR3 DNA reads TGTGCCAGCAGCCTAGGGCGGGAGGCGACCCAGTACTTC. Encoded protein: CASSLGREATQYF.

The chain couples TRBV6-1 to TRBJ2-1; D is unclear. V gave up 2 bases and J gave up 4 bases, with 12 bases separating them. Germline-derived CDR1 and CDR2 are MNHNS and SASEGT. This CDR3 region has 15 residues. CDR3 bases: TGTGCCAGCAGTGAACTAGGGAATATTTACAATGAGCAGTTCTTC. The encoded protein is CASSELGNIYNEQFF.

This sequence joins TRBV20-1 and TRBJ2-1; D gene uncertain. This CDR3 spans 14 amino acids. V lost 0 bases to trimming and J lost 2 bases, with 8 bases between them. The germline V gene has CDR1 DFQATT and CDR2 SNEGSKA (reference sequence). The CDR3: CSAREADPYNEQFF. CDR3 nucleotide sequence: TGCAGTGCTAGAGAGGCGGACCCCTACAATGAGCAGTTCTTC.

The V gene is TRBV30, the J gene TRBJ1-1; no clear D. This CDR3 region has 12 residues. Deletions cut 4 bases from V and 0 bases from J, with 6 bases between. Germline V CDR1 and CDR2: GTSNPN, SVGIG (reference sequence). The CDR3 sequence is CAWTSLNTEAFF. The DNA for the CDR3 is TGTGCCTGGACAAGTTTGAACACTGAAGCTTTCTTT.

This clonotype came up once. V is TRBV5-6 and J is TRBJ1-2; D unclear. V was trimmed by 1 base and J by 0 bases, leaving 10 bases between them. CDR3 length equals 15 residues. In germline, CDR1 is SGHDT, CDR2 YYEEEE. This chain's CDR3 is CASSLFPEANYGYTF. CDR3 coding DNA: TGTGCCAGCAGCTTGTTTCCGGAAGCTAACTATGGCTACACCTTC.

The gene calls are TRBV5-1 and TRBJ1-1; D unresolved. Trimming took off 6 bases at V and 0 bases at J, with 9 bases between the two ends. CDR1 and CDR2 (germline): SGHRS, YFSETQ. The CDR3 has 13 residues. The CDR3 nucleotides are TGCGCCAGCATGATAGATTTGAACACTGAAGCTTTCTTT. This sequence encodes CASMIDLNTEAFF.

V and J are TRBV7-9 and TRBJ2-1; D call uncertain. This CDR3 spans 14 amino acids. V lost 2 bases to trimming and J lost 5 bases, with 10 bases between them. Germline V CDR1 and CDR2: SEHNR, FQNEAQ (reference sequence). CDR3 DNA sequence: TGTGCCAGCAGCTTAAGTATTTTAAACAATGAGCAGTTCTTC. It yields the protein CASSLSILNNEQFF.

The rearrangement uses TRBV7-2 and TRBJ1-2; 7 bases match TRBD1. Germline values: CDR1 SGHTA, CDR2 FQGNSA. The CDR3 runs 13 residues. After removal of 5 bases from V and 5 bases from J, the junction contained 5 bases not matched to a gene. CDR3 in amino acids: CASSEGQLYGYTF. Here the CDR3 DNA reads TGTGCCAGCAGCGAGGGACAGTTATATGGCTACACCTTC.

CDR3 amino acids: CASSPLAGGGTDTQYF. The CDR3 nucleotides read TGTGCCAGCAGCCCCCTAGCGGGGGGAGGCACAGATACGCAGTATTTT. This chain links TRBV7-2 with TRBJ2-3, with 11 bases that match TRBD2. CDR1 is SGHTA and CDR2 is FQGNSA in the germline V gene. The CDR3 is 16 residues long. V trimming: 5 bases; J trimming: 1 base; junction bases outside the gene matches: 5.

V and J are TRBV3-1 and TRBJ2-5; tentative D call: TRBD1 (5 bases). The CDR3 sequence is 16 residues long. CDR1 and CDR2 from the germline V gene are LGHDT and YNNKEL (reference sequence). V lost 1 base, J lost 3 bases, and 15 bases lay in between. The CDR3, as DNA: TGTGCCAGCAGCCAAGGAGGAACAGGTCGTGAAGAGACCCAGTACTTC. Amino acid sequence: CASSQGGTGREETQYF.

This chain joins TRBV10-3 and TRBJ2-4; 12 nucleotides align to TRBD2. The CDR3 runs to 20 residues. The V and J ends lost 3 bases and 4 bases, in that order; junction bases with no gene match: 16. CDR1 is ENHRY, CDR2 SYGVKD, per germline. CDR3 loop: CAISERLSLAGGPGKNIQYF. Written as DNA, the CDR3 is TGTGCCATCAGTGAAAGGTTGAGCCTAGCGGGAGGGCCGGGGAAAAACATTCAGTACTTC.